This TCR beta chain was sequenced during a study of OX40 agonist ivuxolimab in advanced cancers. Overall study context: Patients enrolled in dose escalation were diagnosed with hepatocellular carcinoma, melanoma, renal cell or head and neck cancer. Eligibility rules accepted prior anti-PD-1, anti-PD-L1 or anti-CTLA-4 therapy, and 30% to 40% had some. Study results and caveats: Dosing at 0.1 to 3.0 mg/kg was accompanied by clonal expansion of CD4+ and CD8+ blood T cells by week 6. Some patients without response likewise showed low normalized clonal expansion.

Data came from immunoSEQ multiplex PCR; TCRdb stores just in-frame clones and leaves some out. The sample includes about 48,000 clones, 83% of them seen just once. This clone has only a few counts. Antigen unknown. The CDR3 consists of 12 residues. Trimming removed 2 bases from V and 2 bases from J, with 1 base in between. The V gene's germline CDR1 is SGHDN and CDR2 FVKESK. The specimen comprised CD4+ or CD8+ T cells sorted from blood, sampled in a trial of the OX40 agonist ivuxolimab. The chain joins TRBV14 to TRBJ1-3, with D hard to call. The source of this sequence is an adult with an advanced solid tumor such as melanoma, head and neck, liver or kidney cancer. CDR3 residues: CASSQTGNTIYF. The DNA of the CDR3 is TGTGCCAGCAGCCAAACTGGAAACACCATATATTTT.